The entry that follows covers one T cell receptor beta chain sequence. The clone's antigen remains unknown. Base qualities are missing; no much larger clone stands one base away. The sample comes from a study of T cells in Graves' hyperthyroidism and ophthalmopathy (dated by TCRdb to between 2018 and 2020). Study-wide context: Peripheral blood samples were taken at the time of initial diagnosis, prior to any treatment. Once sampling was done, hyperthyroidism patients were given methimazole at a starting dose of 30 mg daily, whereas ophthalmopathy patients were given high-dose intravenous methylprednisolone. To identify distinguishing TCR V-J signatures, a discovery cohort of 100 patients was used, comprising approximately 40 with Graves' ophthalmopathy and approximately 58 with stable Graves' hyperthyroidism. The paper describes TCR Vbeta CDR3 sequencing of around 130 peripheral blood samples, made up of roughly 45 ophthalmopathy patients, 70 to 75 hyperthyroidism patients and roughly 17 progressor patients. Thyroid tissue and blood T-cell repertoires from about six Graves' hyperthyroidism patients were also compared in the study. For training and testing, the approximately 97 patients in the discovery cohort were randomly divided in a 7:3 ratio. Prospective prediction of ophthalmopathy was tested in an independent validation cohort consisting of 18 hyperthyroidism patients and around 16 patients who later progressed to ophthalmopathy. The paper's findings and limits, for the study overall: Most expanded thyroid clonotypes (frequency above 0.001) were also found in blood, which suggests that blood repertoires may mirror thyroid immune responses. In cross-validation, a model built on a 13 V-J signature told ophthalmopathy apart from stable hyperthyroidism with approximately 90% sensitivity and about 81% specificity, and in testing the same model reached 80%/75%. No statistical method was used to set the sample size in advance, and investigators knew the group allocation. During validation, the model predicted progression to ophthalmopathy a median of around 7 months ahead of onset, with approximately 70% sensitivity and 72% to 80% specificity.

From cysteine to phenylalanine, the CDR3 is 16 amino acids long. The entry retains the CDR3 DNA only, 48 bases that are in frame from base 1. V loses 1 base of germline sequence and J loses 5 bases, and the interval between the two ends is 16 bases. CDR1 is given as SGHTA and CDR2 as FQGNSA, both from the germline V gene. TCR beta CDR3 regions were amplified from RNA transcripts. The first round of RT-PCR for the TCR CDR3 was performed with the HTBI primer set and the Qiagen OneStep RT-PCR kit. A second multiplex PCR round built the libraries, followed by size selection and purification. Paired-end sequencing of the libraries was performed with 100 bp reads on an Illumina HiSeq2000. On the study's bioinformatics: SOAPnuke was used to process the raw data, throwing out any read that contained adapters or uncalled bases, had a mean Phred below 15, or lacked an exact constant-primer or identifier match. COPE v1.2.5 was used to merge the high-quality paired reads, and each unique nucleotide sequence was defined as a clonotype. Clonotypes were aligned to IMGT TRBV, TRBD and TRBJ reference segments using MiTCR v1.1. The analysis was restricted to V-J combinations with a frequency above 0.0001, which together covered roughly 99% of the repertoires. The TCS score was defined as F50 (clonal expansion) divided by E x V (chaos), with BLOSUM62-based TCRdist calculated between CDR3 peptides within each V-J. Welch's t-statistics and random forest reduced some 510 V-J features to under 15, which were used in a naive Bayes classifier (R e1071). TCRdb reworked the public reads: Q25 trimming with fastp, MiXCR clone assembly, productive beta chains retained. Entries that share a CDR3 protein sequence are merged under the most common genes and DNA. The V and J calls reflect TCRdb's pipeline rather than the authors' work. For this sample the table gives hundreds of thousands of distinct CDR3 sequences, of which 22% were detected only once. Under 65% of the sample comes from the top ten.

Ophthalmopathy patients had moderately to severely active disease, with a Clinical Activity Score of 3 or more, a NOSPECS grade of 4 or more, and a disease duration of less than 3 months. The study excluded patients with uncontrolled infections, other autoimmune diseases, pregnancy or lactation. Diagnoses were established on the basis of clinical symptoms, serum thyroxine and TRAb, thyroid ultrasound, and orbital computed tomography. Ficoll-Paque density gradient centrifugation was used to isolate PBMCs from about 10 ml of fresh peripheral blood. Trizol reagent was used to extract total RNA, and RNA quality was then checked on an Agilent 2100 Bioanalyzer.

The source of this sequence is a man in his thirties or forties with Graves' ophthalmopathy. The V and J segments used are TRBV7-2 and TRBJ2-3; the D segment could be TRBD2, given 6 matching bases. The specimen sequenced was blood. The sequenced DNA: TGTGCCAGCAGCTTAGACTCGGGAGTGAGGGTAGATACGCAGTATTTT. The resulting protein is CASSLDSGVRVDTQYF.